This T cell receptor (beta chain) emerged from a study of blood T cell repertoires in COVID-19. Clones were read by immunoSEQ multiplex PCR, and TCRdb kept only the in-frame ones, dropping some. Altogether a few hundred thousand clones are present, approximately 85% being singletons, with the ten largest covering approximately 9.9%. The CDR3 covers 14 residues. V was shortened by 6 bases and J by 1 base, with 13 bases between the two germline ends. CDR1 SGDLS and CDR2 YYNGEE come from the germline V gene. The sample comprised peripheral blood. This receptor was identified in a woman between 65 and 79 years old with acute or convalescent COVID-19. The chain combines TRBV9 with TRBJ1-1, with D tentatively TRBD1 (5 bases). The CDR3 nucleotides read TGTGCCAGCACTTTGGGGCCGGCGAACACTGAAGCTTTCTTT. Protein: CASTLGPANTEAFF.